The source of this TCR beta chain is a study of CXCR3 chemokines and chemotherapy response in bladder cancer. TCRdb reprocessed the PCR reads with MiXCR, giving one entry per CDR3 protein. The repertoire holds 8,000 to 10,000 distinct CDR3 sequences, with under 30% as singletons. At least ten counts were recorded for this clonotype. The CDR3 is 13 residues long. The V and J ends lost 1 base and 6 bases respectively, with 9 bases between them. This chain uses TRBV12-3 or TRBV12-4 with TRBJ1-2; D unclear. The receptor's source is a human donor with bladder cancer that did not respond to neoadjuvant chemotherapy. This material was obtained from a patient whose treatment included neoadjuvant chemotherapy. CDR3 nucleotide sequence: TGTGCCAGCAGTTTAGTCCGAGGGAATGGCTACACCTTC. Encoded protein: CASSLVRGNGYTF.